These T cell receptor beta chains were read from a single sample in a study of T-cell reconstitution after alpha-beta-depleted transplantation in children. From the PCR reads, TCRdb called clonotypes with MiXCR, one entry per CDR3 protein. The sample has about 830,000 distinct CDR3 sequences, around 15% seen once. Sequenced material: PBMCs, mostly from graft donor cells, taken 360 days after TCRalphabeta/CD19-depleted stem cell transplant. The receptors come from a male patient between 5 and 17 years old who had a stem cell transplant for acute lymphoblastic leukemia, so the T cells may come from the graft donor. CDR3s include the opening cysteine and the closing phenylalanine or tryptophan. A D gene is named only where the DNA matches it firmly. Size is stated for part of the rows, as once, few or many counts, or as a class when the clone is expanded.

d_call | j_call | clone_size | v_call | cdr3_nt | cdr3_aa
NA | TRBJ2-1 | few | TRBV5-1 | TGCGCCAGCAGGTTATTGGCGCTAAATGAGCAGTTCTTC | CASRLLALNEQFF
NA | TRBJ2-7 | few | TRBV4-1 | TGCGCCAGCAGCGGACGGGATTTAGGGGAGCAGTACTTC | CASSGRDLGEQYF
NA | TRBJ1-1 | many | TRBV18 | TGTGCCAGCTCACCGGGCCAAAGATCCCCTACTGAAGCTTTCTTT | CASSPGQRSPTEAFF
NA | TRBJ2-1 | few | TRBV20-1 | TGCAGTGCTGGGAGGGGGCCCCACAATGAGCAGTTCTTC | CSAGRGPHNEQFF
NA | TRBJ2-1 | NA | TRBV7-7 | TGTGCCAGCGGCAAAGGAACCCGTGGGGAGCAGTTCTTC | CASGKGTRGEQFF
NA | TRBJ2-7 | few | TRBV28 | TGTGCCAGCAACCTAAGGACAGCTCTAGGGCAGTACTTC | CASNLRTALGQYF
TRBD1 | TRBJ2-3 | few | TRBV9 | TGTGCCAGCGCTCGAGTACAGGGGCACTCTGGAGATACGCAGTATTTT | CASARVQGHSGDTQYF
NA | TRBJ2-1 | many | TRBV5-6 | TGTGCCAGCAGCGTCCCCCCCGGGACTCCCAATGAGCAGTTCTTC | CASSVPPGTPNEQFF
NA | TRBJ2-1 | few | TRBV2 | TGTGCCAGCAGGGACTTGGACGGGAACAATGAGCAGTTCTTC | CASRDLDGNNEQFF
TRBD2 | TRBJ2-1 | few | TRBV5-1 | TGCGCCAGCAGCGATCGCCGGGGGGGGCTCCCCTACAATGAGCAGTTCTTC | CASSDRRGGLPYNEQFF
NA | TRBJ1-2 | few | TRBV11-2 | TGTGCCAGCAGCTTGGGGCTCCCTAGGGCCCACTTC | CASSLGLPRAHF
NA | TRBJ2-1 | many | TRBV10-3 | TGTGCCATTAAGCAGGGAGGTACTTCCAATGAGCAGTTCTTC | CAIKQGGTSNEQFF
NA | TRBJ2-4 | many | TRBV27 | TGTGCCAGCAGTTTATCCAGGGAAAACATTCAGTACTTC | CASSLSRENIQYF
TRBD2 | TRBJ2-2 | few | TRBV10-3 | TGTGCCATCAGCCAAGGACTAGCGGGACTAGAGGGGGAGCTGTTTTTT | CAISQGLAGLEGELFF
TRBD1 | TRBJ1-1 | many | TRBV12-3/TRBV12-4 | TGTGCCAGCAGTTTAGACAGGGGGCATGAGTCTGAAGCTTTCTTT | CASSLDRGHESEAFF
TRBD2 | TRBJ2-7 | NA | TRBV20-1 | TGCAGTGCTAGAGATCCAAACCGCGGGGGGGCGGCCTACGAGCAGTACTTC | CSARDPNRGGAAYEQYF
TRBD1 | TRBJ1-4 | few | TRBV5-1 | TGCGCCAGCAGGCAGACAGGGGGCTCGGCTAATGAAAAACTGTTTTTT | CASRQTGGSANEKLFF
NA | TRBJ2-1 | NA | TRBV5-1 | TGCGCCAGCAGCTTGGAGGGGTCTTTTCAGGTCTTC | CASSLEGSFQVF
TRBD2 | TRBJ2-1 | NA | TRBV4-2 | TGTGCCAGCAGCCCGGCCGGCCTGGGACTAGTCTTCTTC | CASSPAGLGLVFF
NA | TRBJ2-2 | many | TRBV10-2 | TGCGCCAGCAGTGAGTTGCAGGCCGGGGAGCTGTTTTTT | CASSELQAGELFF
NA | TRBJ2-3 | NA | TRBV7-9 | TGTGCCAGCATCCCGTTGATGACTAGAGTCACAGATACGCAGTATTTT | CASIPLMTRVTDTQYF
NA | TRBJ2-6 | NA | TRBV29-1 | TGCAGCGTTGAAGGACAGAGAGCCACTGGGGCCAACGTCCTGACTTTC | CSVEGQRATGANVLTF
TRBD2 | TRBJ2-1 | NA | TRBV7-6 | TGTGCCAGCAGCTTACCGACTGGGGGGGTCTACAATGAGCAGTTCTTC | CASSLPTGGVYNEQFF
NA | TRBJ2-3 | NA | TRBV7-4 | TGTGCCAGCAACCAGGAAGGACCAGATACGCAGTATTTT | CASNQEGPDTQYF
TRBD2 | TRBJ2-2 | NA | TRBV6-2/TRBV6-3 | TGTGCCAGCAGTTATTACACGACCTTAGCGGGACGCGGGACCGGGGAGCTGTTTTTT | CASSYYTTLAGRGTGELFF
NA | TRBJ2-7 | few | TRBV5-1 | TGCGCCAGCAGCTTGCGGAGGCCGGGAGAGCCCTACGAGCAGTACTTC | CASSLRRPGEPYEQYF
TRBD1 | TRBJ2-3 | few | TRBV7-6 | TGTGCCAGCAGCACTCCGGGACAGGACCTCACAGATACGCAGTATTTT | CASSTPGQDLTDTQYF
TRBD1 | TRBJ2-7 | few | TRBV12-3/TRBV12-4 | TGTGCCAGCAGTTCACCAGGGGGCCCGAGTTACGAGCAGTACTTC | CASSSPGGPSYEQYF
NA | TRBJ2-1 | NA | TRBV5-1 | TGCGCCAGCAGCTTGGTCGTTCTGAGTGAGCAGTTCTTC | CASSLVVLSEQFF
NA | TRBJ2-6 | NA | TRBV29-1 | TGCAGCGTTGTGGGAGGAAGGGCCCTCTCTGGGGCCAACGTCCTGACTTTC | CSVVGGRALSGANVLTF
TRBD2 | TRBJ2-2 | many | TRBV29-1 | TGCAGCGGGACTAGCGGTTACACCGGGGAGCTGTTTTTT | CSGTSGYTGELFF
TRBD2 | TRBJ2-1 | few | TRBV12-3/TRBV12-4 | TGTGCCAGCAGTTTTTTCCCCAGCGGGAGTCGGGTTGAGCAGTTCTTC | CASSFFPSGSRVEQFF
TRBD1 | TRBJ2-7 | NA | TRBV29-1 | TGCAGCGTTGAAGACGGGACAGGGTCCTACGAGCAGTACTTC | CSVEDGTGSYEQYF
NA | TRBJ2-1 | NA | TRBV29-1 | TGCAGCGTGATTGGTCAGGGGAATTACAATGAGCAGTTCTTC | CSVIGQGNYNEQFF
TRBD1 | TRBJ1-2 | NA | TRBV20-1 | TGCAGTGCTAGAGATCCCGGTCAGGGGGATGGCTACACCTTC | CSARDPGQGDGYTF
TRBD2 | TRBJ2-1 | NA | TRBV20-1 | TGCAGTGCTCTTTGGACTAGCGGGACCAATGAGCAGTTCTTC | CSALWTSGTNEQFF
NA | TRBJ2-1 | many | TRBV5-1 | TGCGCCAGCAGCTCCGAGCCGGGTAATGAGCAGTTCTTC | CASSSEPGNEQFF
NA | TRBJ1-4 | many | TRBV12-3/TRBV12-4 | TGTGCCAGCAGCCCCGGTGAAAAACTGTTTTTT | CASSPGEKLFF
NA | TRBJ2-2 | NA | TRBV9 | TGTGCCAGCAGCGTAATCACAGAGACCGGGGAGCTGTTTTTT | CASSVITETGELFF
TRBD1 | TRBJ2-3 | few | TRBV7-9 | TGTGCCAGCAGCTACCCGTCCCCGACAGGGTGGTCAGATACGCAGTATTTT | CASSYPSPTGWSDTQYF
TRBD1 | TRBJ2-7 | NA | TRBV5-1 | TGCGCCAGCAGCTTGTTTCGTGACAGGGGATCCTACGAGCAGTACTTC | CASSLFRDRGSYEQYF
TRBD2 | TRBJ2-3 | many | TRBV15 | TGTGCCACCAGCAGAGATGCCTACTGGAGCGGGAGCCCCTTTAGCACAGATACGCAGTATTTT | CATSRDAYWSGSPFSTDTQYF
NA | TRBJ1-6 | NA | TRBV9 | TGTGCCAGCAGCGTAGGAGGGAGCACAAATTCACCCCTCCACTTT | CASSVGGSTNSPLHF
TRBD1 | TRBJ2-3 | NA | TRBV7-3 | TGTGCCAGCAGCTTTTCAGGGGGCGATCTTACAGATACGCAGTATTTT | CASSFSGGDLTDTQYF
NA | TRBJ2-3 | many | TRBV12-3/TRBV12-4 | TGTGCCAGCAGTTTTCGGCAGGGACGTGGAGATACGCAGTATTTT | CASSFRQGRGDTQYF
NA | TRBJ1-5 | NA | TRBV7-2 | TGTGCCAGCAGCTTCATCCGCTCAGGGCCCCAGCATTTT | CASSFIRSGPQHF